Presented here are 25 T cell receptor beta chains from one specimen sequenced in a study of post-analysis software for immune sequencing data. No antigen has been assigned to these receptors. Unique-molecular-identifier-tagged TCR beta cDNA libraries were used. TCRdb used MiXCR to reprocess the PCR reads, holding one entry per CDR3 protein. The table includes hundreds of thousands of distinct CDR3 sequences, 25% to 30% detected once. Notes on the study in general: Four or five TRBV segments (TRBV5-6, TRBV5-1 and TRBV20-1 among them) occurred more frequently in patients than in controls.

What was sequenced was blood. The receptors come from a girl aged 10-17 years with multiple sclerosis.

The chain uses TRBV24-1 and TRBJ1-1, with D maybe TRBD1 (6 bases). V was cut by 2 bases and J by 6 bases, with 9 bases left in between. The CDR3 extends over 13 amino acids. CDR1 and CDR2 (germline): KGHDR, SFDVKD. The CDR3 loop reads CATSDSRGPEAFF. CDR3 DNA sequence: TGTGCCACCAGTGATTCCAGGGGACCTGAAGCTTTCTTT.

The V call is TRBV20-1, the J call TRBJ2-7; 7 bases map to TRBD1. J lost 3 bases, V lost 6 bases, and 11 bases had no gene match. The CDR3 consists of 14 residues. Germline lookup yields CDR1 DFQATT and CDR2 SNEGSKA (reference sequence). This CDR3 is CSAILPGQIYEQYF. CDR3 nucleotide sequence: TGCAGTGCCATCCTACCGGGACAGATCTACGAGCAGTACTTC.

The chain joins TRBV27 to TRBJ1-6; D gene unclear. From germline, CDR1 is MNHEY and CDR2 SMNVEV (reference sequence). There are 15 residues in the CDR3. Trimming shortened V by 5 bases and J by 4 bases, and 12 bases separated the two germline ends. DNA of the CDR3: TGTGCCAGCAGTCCCTGGGCAGCATATAATTCACCCCTCCACTTT. It is translated as CASSPWAAYNSPLHF.

This clonotype was picked up many times. V usage is TRBV5-6 and J usage is TRBJ1-2; D may be TRBD1 (5 bases). The V end lost 4 bases, the J end lost 7 bases, and 11 bases lay between the germline ends. The CDR3 sequence is 12 residues long. Germline CDR1 is SGHDT and CDR2 is YYEEEE. In DNA form, the CDR3 reads TGTGCCAGCAGCCCGGACACCGGTGGCTACACCTTC. As protein: CASSPDTGGYTF.

This clonotype was picked up a small number of times. The genes are TRBV25-1 and TRBJ2-5, with 7 bases identical to TRBD1. V shed 2 bases, J shed 1 base, and the junction held 7 bases outside the gene matches. The CDR3 spans 16 residues. The germline gives CDR1 MGHDK, CDR2 SYGVNS. The CDR3 DNA reads as TGTGCCAGCAGTGAAGCCGGGACAGCGTTCCAAGAGACCCAGTACTTC. It translates to CASSEAGTAFQETQYF.

This clonotype was observed a few times. The V and J genes are TRBV12-3 or TRBV12-4 and TRBJ1-5, with 9 positions matching TRBD1. Trimming removed 5 bases from V and 2 bases from J; junction bases left unmatched: 7. The CDR3 loop spans 16 amino acids. CDR3 loop: CASSELQGAGNQPQHF. CDR3 sequence (DNA): TGTGCCAGCAGTGAACTACAGGGGGCTGGCAATCAGCCCCAGCATTTT.

The V and J genes are TRBV4-1 and TRBJ1-1, with 9 bases identical to TRBD1. The CDR3 is 13 amino acids. In germline, CDR1 is MGHRA, CDR2 YSYEKL. The V gene end was trimmed by 4 bases and the J gene end by 7 bases; junction bases not matched to a gene: 4. The CDR3 is CASSPRDRDEAFF. CDR3 DNA: TGCGCCAGCAGCCCGCGGGACAGGGATGAAGCTTTCTTT.

This clonotype was observed a handful of times. The chain combines TRBV20-1 with TRBJ2-7; TRBD2 agrees at 8 bases. Germline values: CDR1 DFQATT, CDR2 SNEGSKA (reference sequence). The V segment lost 3 bases and the J segment 4 bases; nucleotides outside the gene matches: 5. This CDR3 has 13 residues. CDR3: CSASREGKYEQYF. The CDR3 DNA reads TGCAGTGCTAGCCGGGAGGGGAAGTACGAGCAGTACTTC.

This clonotype was counted ten times or more. The rearrangement links TRBV7-2 to TRBJ2-1; 9 bases map to TRBD2. Germline CDR1 is SGHTA and CDR2 is FQGNSA. The CDR3 is 15 residues long. Unmatched junction bases numbered 6, after V lost 5 bases and J lost 4 bases. CDR3 bases: TGTGCCAGCAGCGGTAGCGGGAGCCAATACAATGAGCAGTTCTTC. It is translated as CASSGSGSQYNEQFF. Together with reference TRBV7-2 and TRBJ2-1, the CDR3 gives the full variable domain: GAGVSQSPSNKVTEKGKDVELRCDPISGHTALYWYRQSLGQGLEFLIYFQGNSAPDKSGLPSDRFSAERTGGSVSTLTIQRTQQEDSAVYLCASSGSGSQYNEQFFGPGTRLTVL.

This sequence joins TRBV6-5 and TRBJ2-1, with no clear D. This CDR3 contains 14 residues. Per the germline V gene, CDR1 is MNHEY and CDR2 is SVGAGI. V gave up 0 bases and J gave up 8 bases, with 11 bases separating them. CDR3 amino acids: CASSYSALPDEQFF. The CDR3 coding sequence is TGTGCCAGCAGTTACTCGGCTTTACCGGATGAGCAGTTCTTC.

Here the CDR3 reads CASSLSVWYTEAFF. The CDR3 region has the DNA TGTGCCAGCAGTTTATCAGTTTGGTACACTGAAGCTTTCTTT. The chain joins TRBV27 to TRBJ1-1; D unclear. Trimming removed 0 bases at V and 3 bases at J, with 8 bases between. Per the germline V gene, CDR1 is MNHEY and CDR2 is SMNVEV (reference sequence). This CDR3 comprises 14 residues.

V gene TRBV29-1 combines with J gene TRBJ2-3; D gene uncertain. Looked up from germline, CDR1 is SQVTM and CDR2 is ANQGSEA. The CDR3 has 13 residues. Trimming took off 3 bases at V and 0 bases at J, with 7 bases between the two ends. The CDR3 spells CSVDPGSTDTQYF. CDR3 coding DNA: TGCAGCGTTGACCCCGGAAGCACAGATACGCAGTATTTT.

The chain joins TRBV6-5 to TRBJ2-7; D possibly corresponds to TRBD2 (5 bases). V was trimmed by 6 bases and J by 1 base, leaving 16 bases between them. This CDR3 contains 15 residues. The germline CDR1 and CDR2 sequences are MNHEY and SVGAGI. CDR3 sequence reads: CASRKSGRGSYEQYF. The CDR3 region has the DNA TGTGCCAGCAGGAAAAGTGGGAGAGGGTCCTACGAGCAGTACTTC.

This clonotype came up a few times. CDR3 protein: CASSEAGVRYEQYF. The CDR3 DNA reads as TGCGCCAGCAGTGAGGCGGGAGTAAGGTACGAGCAGTACTTC. The chain uses TRBV5-1 and TRBJ2-7, with TRBD2 identical over 7 bases. Germline CDR1 reads SGHRS; CDR2 reads YFSETQ. Trimming at V came to 5 bases and at J to 4 bases, leaving 9 bases not matched to a gene. The CDR3 is 14 amino acids.

V gene TRBV29-1 combines with J gene TRBJ1-1; no clear D. The CDR3 is made up of 13 amino acids. Germline loops: CDR1 SQVTM, CDR2 ANQGSEA. Trimming removed 2 bases from V and 4 bases from J, with 11 bases in between. For the CDR3, the DNA is TGCAGCGTTGAATTAAGTCGGGGCACTGAAGCTTTCTTT. Translation: CSVELSRGTEAFF.

The chain is built from TRBV5-1 and TRBJ2-2, with D possibly being TRBD1 or TRBD2 (5 bases each). CDR3 length: 17 residues. Deletions cut 4 bases from V and 4 bases from J, with 20 bases between. Looked up from germline, CDR1 is SGHRS and CDR2 is YFSETQ. CDR3 in DNA: TGCGCCAGCAGCCTGGAGCCGGGACGGGTTGTCACCGGGGAGCTGTTTTTT. As protein: CASSLEPGRVVTGELFF. The entire variable domain, with the rest obtained from reference TRBV5-1 and TRBJ2-2, is as follows: KAGVTQTPRYLIKTRGQQVTLSCSPISGHRSVSWYQQTPGQGLQFLFEYFSETQRNKGNFPGRFSGRQFSNSRSEMNVSTLELGDSALYLCASSLEPGRVVTGELFFGEGSRLTVL.

V and J are TRBV20-1 and TRBJ2-3, with D maybe TRBD2 (5 bases). The CDR3 covers 14 residues. V shed 3 bases and J shed 0 bases, with 10 bases lying between them. Germline CDR1 and CDR2: DFQATT and SNEGSKA (reference sequence). DNA for the CDR3: TGCAGTGCTAGTATCCAGCGGAGCACAGATACGCAGTATTTT. Translated, it gives CSASIQRSTDTQYF.

This rearrangement joins TRBV29-1 to TRBJ2-2; D is unclear. In germline, CDR1 is SQVTM, CDR2 ANQGSEA. The CDR3 covers 14 residues. The ends were cut back, 4 bases at V and 0 bases at J, with 9 bases in the middle. The CDR3 loop reads CSVGAETNTGELFF. CDR3 DNA: TGCAGCGTTGGGGCGGAGACGAACACCGGGGAGCTGTTTTTT.

As concerns this clonotype: This may be a read error: a much more frequent sequence differs by one nucleotide. The V call is TRBV10-3, the J call TRBJ2-3, with TRBD1 as a possible D gene (6 bases). This CDR3 contains 14 residues. Germline CDR1 reads ENHRY; CDR2 reads SYGVKD. DNA for the CDR3: TGTACCACCCAACGCGGCGGACAGACAGATACGCAGTATTTT. Its translation: CTTQRGGQTDTQYF.

This clonotype has just a few counts. This sequence joins TRBV12-3 or TRBV12-4 and TRBJ2-5; D is ambiguous. CDR3 length: 11 residues. V lost 2 bases and J lost 13, with 11 bases in between. The CDR3 is CASSLLGWLYF. Written as DNA, the CDR3 is TGTGCCAGCAGTTTATTGGGCTGGTTGTACTTC.

This clonotype came up many times. The V call is TRBV6-5, the J call TRBJ2-3; D remains ambiguous. This CDR3 spans 11 amino acids. From germline, CDR1 is MNHEY and CDR2 SVGAGI. Trimming took off 6 bases at V and 3 bases at J, with 4 bases between the two ends. The DNA for the CDR3 is TGTGCCAGCAGAACAACAGATACGCAGTATTTT. As protein: CASRTTDTQYF.

This chain connects TRBV7-8 to TRBJ2-7, with 8 bases that match TRBD1. There are 15 residues in the CDR3. Germline V lookup: CDR1 SGHVS, CDR2 FQNEAQ. V was clipped by 5 bases and J by 5 bases; unmatched bases: 11. CDR3 sequence (DNA): TGTGCCAGCAGCCTACAGGGGGGTGCGGGGAACGAGCAGTACTTC. Encoded protein: CASSLQGGAGNEQYF.

This rearrangement joins TRBV20-1 to TRBJ2-5; D gene ambiguous. CDR1 DFQATT and CDR2 SNEGSKA come from the germline V gene (reference sequence). The CDR3 sequence is 12 residues long. V was pared by 3 bases and J by 5 bases, with 10 bases between. The CDR3 is CSARLVEETQYF. CDR3 DNA: TGCAGTGCTAGGCTCGTAGAGGAGACCCAGTACTTC.

In this sample, this clonotype turned up many times. The J gene is TRBJ2-4, the V gene TRBV4-1; 7 bases fit TRBD1. Germline V lookup: CDR1 MGHRA, CDR2 YSYEKL. Trimming at V came to 3 bases and at J to 4 bases, leaving 3 bases not matched to a gene. CDR3 length: 14 residues. The CDR3 region has the DNA TGCGCCAGCAGCCATCTGACAGGGAAAAACATTCAGTACTTC. Its translation: CASSHLTGKNIQYF.

The chain uses TRBV5-1 and TRBJ2-7, with 8 bases lining up with TRBD1. The junction had 7 bases not matched to a gene; V was cut back by 3 bases and J by 5 bases. This CDR3 region has 14 residues. Germline CDR1 is SGHRS and CDR2 is YFSETQ. The CDR3 spells CASSSTGGRDEQYF. The CDR3 DNA reads as TGCGCCAGCAGCTCTACAGGGGGTAGAGACGAGCAGTACTTC.